Listed below are T cell receptor beta chains from one sample, sequenced in a study of blood T cell repertoires in COVID-19. Clones were read by immunoSEQ multiplex PCR, and TCRdb kept only the in-frame ones, dropping some. The table records about 350,000 clones, roughly 86% of them present only once. Sequenced: peripheral blood. The receptors derive from a man aged 25 to 40 with COVID-19, enrolled during active disease. Both conserved end residues are part of each CDR3. D genes are given only for firm matches. A clone size is listed for some rows: how often the clone was seen (once, few, many), or a class if it is expanded.

>.|TRBV19|TRBD1|TRBJ1-2
CASSIDGGTENYGYTF
TGTGCCAGTAGTATAGATGGTGGGACAGAGAACTATGGCTACACCTTC
>.|TRBV9|TRBD1|TRBJ1-4
CASSAAGTGAEKLFF
TGTGCCAGCAGCGCAGCCGGGACAGGGGCAGAAAAACTGTTTTTT
>.|TRBV6-2/TRBV6-3|.|TRBJ1-1
CASSFSTLNRRAFF
TGTGCCAGCAGTTTCTCCACCCTAAACAGGCGGGCTTTCTTT
>.|TRBV7-9|TRBD1|TRBJ2-1
CATLGQVAYNEQFF
TGTGCCACGCTTGGACAGGTCGCCTACAATGAGCAGTTCTTC
>.|TRBV6-2/TRBV6-3|.|TRBJ1-1
CASSYHGRVGGLNTEAFF
TGTGCCAGCAGTTACCATGGGAGAGTTGGGGGCCTGAACACTGAAGCTTTCTTT
>.|TRBV14|TRBD1|TRBJ2-7
CASARQGYEQYF
TGTGCCAGCGCCAGACAGGGCTACGAGCAGTACTTC
>.|TRBV4-3|TRBD1|TRBJ1-2
CASSQETGGGYTF
TGCGCCAGCAGCCAAGAAACAGGGGGGGGCTACACCTTC
>.|TRBV19|.|TRBJ2-7
CASSSLGYEQYF
TGTGCCAGTAGTTCCCTCGGCTACGAGCAGTACTTC
>once|TRBV30|.|TRBJ1-3
CAWSGGGGNTIYF
TGTGCCTGGAGTGGAGGGGGAGGAAACACCATATATTTT
>once|TRBV19|.|TRBJ2-1
CASSIWRQGFDNEQFF
TGTGCCAGTAGTATTTGGCGGCAGGGATTTGACAATGAGCAGTTCTTC
>.|TRBV7-3|TRBD1|TRBJ2-3
CASSLGQADTQYF
TGTGCCAGCAGCCTAGGACAGGCAGATACGCAGTATTTT
>.|TRBV5-1|.|TRBJ1-1
CASRWGGDTEAFF
TGCGCCAGCAGATGGGGCGGGGACACTGAAGCTTTCTTT
>.|TRBV15|TRBD1|TRBJ2-5
CATSRDAGQGMETQYF
TGTGCCACCAGCAGAGATGCGGGACAGGGTATGGAGACCCAGTACTTC
>.|TRBV5-4|TRBD2|TRBJ2-7
CASAFSEASGSQERRYEQYF
TGTGCCAGCGCCTTCTCGGAGGCTAGCGGGAGTCAAGAAAGAAGATACGAGCAGTACTTC
>.|TRBV9|.|TRBJ1-5
CASSVGEGSNQPQHF
TGTGCCAGCAGCGTAGGAGAGGGAAGCAATCAGCCCCAGCATTTT
>.|TRBV6-2/TRBV6-3|TRBD2|TRBJ2-7
CASSQQLAGRYEQYF
TGTGCCAGCAGTCAGCAACTAGCGGGGCGCTACGAGCAGTACTTC
>.|TRBV19|TRBD1|TRBJ2-5
CASMGQGGETQYF
TGTGCCAGTATGGGACAGGGGGGGGAGACCCAGTACTTC
>.|TRBV18|TRBD1|TRBJ1-2
CASSPGQGRIDGYTF
TGTGCCAGCTCACCAGGACAGGGGAGGATCGACGGCTACACCTTC
>.|TRBV18|.|TRBJ1-2
CATSPGEGLIGYTF
TGTGCCACCTCACCCGGGGAGGGACTAATAGGCTACACCTTC
>.|TRBV4-3|TRBD1|TRBJ1-2
CASSRPGGAYTF
TGCGCCAGCAGCCGACCAGGGGGCGCCTACACCTTC
>.|TRBV9|.|TRBJ2-3
CASTSSGHRADTQYF
TGTGCCAGCACCTCCTCTGGACATCGAGCAGATACGCAGTATTTT
>once|TRBV19|.|TRBJ2-7
CASSIWGGPLREQYF
TGTGCCAGTAGTATATGGGGGGGCCCGTTGAGAGAGCAGTACTTC
>.|TRBV3-1/TRBV3-2|TRBD1|TRBJ2-5
CASSHLRQGTEETQYF
TGTGCCAGCAGCCACCTTCGACAGGGGACCGAAGAGACCCAGTACTTC
>.|TRBV7-9|TRBD1|TRBJ2-5
CASSLLTGIETQYF
TGTGCCAGCAGCCTGCTGACAGGGATAGAGACCCAGTACTTC
>.|TRBV19|.|TRBJ2-1
CASSMDYPNGEQFF
TGTGCCAGTAGTATGGACTACCCGAACGGTGAGCAGTTCTTC
>.|TRBV18|TRBD1|TRBJ2-7
CASSPAGQGNYEQYF
TGTGCCAGCTCACCAGCTGGACAGGGTAATTACGAGCAGTACTTC
>.|TRBV19|TRBD2|TRBJ2-3
CASSMQGGADTQYF
TGTGCCAGTAGTATGCAGGGAGGGGCAGATACGCAGTATTTT
>.|TRBV5-5|.|TRBJ1-4
CASSFRRVGQGEKLFF
TGTGCCAGCAGCTTCAGGAGGGTGGGCCAAGGTGAAAAACTGTTTTTT
>few|TRBV3-1/TRBV3-2|.|TRBJ1-2
CASSPPQGWGYGYTF
TGTGCCAGCAGCCCACCACAGGGTTGGGGCTATGGCTACACCTTC
>.|TRBV3-1/TRBV3-2|TRBD1|TRBJ2-7
CASSQDRSGTGGYEQYF
TGTGCCAGCAGCCAAGACCGTTCCGGGACAGGGGGCTACGAGCAGTACTTC
>.|TRBV5-1|TRBD2|TRBJ2-2
CASSPTSGGGRELFF
TGCGCCAGCAGCCCGACTAGCGGGGGAGGTCGGGAGCTGTTTTTT
>few|TRBV6-5|.|TRBJ1-2
CASSYSPGGYGYTF
TGTGCCAGCAGTTACTCGCCCGGGGGCTATGGCTACACCTTC
>.|TRBV18|.|TRBJ2-1
CASSPLPDSYSYNEQFF
TGTGCCAGCTCACCACTCCCGGACTCCTACTCCTACAATGAGCAGTTCTTC
>.|TRBV18|TRBD1|TRBJ2-5
CASSPRTGNQETQYF
TGTGCCAGCTCACCAAGGACAGGGAACCAAGAGACCCAGTACTTC
>.|TRBV7-2|.|TRBJ1-1
CASSSRQAATEAFF
TGTGCCAGCAGCTCCCGACAGGCCGCCACTGAAGCTTTCTTT
>few|TRBV18|.|TRBJ1-1
CASSPRAGPNTEAFF
TGTGCCAGCTCACCAAGGGCAGGGCCAAACACTGAAGCTTTCTTT
>once|TRBV10-3|.|TRBJ1-1
CAISEQDSPTEAFF
TGTGCCATCAGTGAGCAGGACAGTCCCACTGAAGCTTTCTTT
>.|TRBV6-1|.|TRBJ1-2
CASSESGNYGYTF
TGTGCCAGCAGTGAGTCAGGGAACTATGGCTACACCTTC
>few|TRBV5-6|TRBD2|TRBJ2-1
CASSPQLAGAIHNEQFF
TGTGCCAGCAGCCCCCAACTAGCGGGGGCCATCCACAATGAGCAGTTCTTC
>.|TRBV18|.|TRBJ1-1
CASSPGGDTEAFF
TGTGCCAGCTCACCGGGGGGGGACACTGAAGCTTTCTTT
>.|TRBV6-5|.|TRBJ1-2
CASSYRAEDYGYTF
TGTGCCAGCAGTTACAGGGCGGAGGACTATGGCTACACCTTC
>.|TRBV19|TRBD1|TRBJ1-6
CASSTSGTGVPPLHF
TGTGCCAGTAGTACTTCCGGGACAGGGGTTCCACCCCTCCACTTT
>.|TRBV6-5|TRBD1|TRBJ2-2
CASSRTGGDTGELFF
TGTGCCAGCAGTCGGACAGGTGGAGACACCGGGGAGCTGTTTTTT
>once|TRBV6-5|.|TRBJ1-2
CASTSGGRVFYGYTF
TGTGCCAGCACTTCGGGGGGTAGGGTGTTCTATGGCTACACCTTC
>.|TRBV11-2|.|TRBJ1-3
CASSLGPPSGNTIYF
TGTGCCAGCAGCTTAGGTCCTCCCTCTGGAAACACCATATATTTT
>.|TRBV12-3/TRBV12-4|.|TRBJ2-5
CASSWTPETQYF
TGTGCCAGCAGTTGGACACCCGAGACCCAGTACTTC
>.|TRBV28|.|TRBJ1-1
CASKESRLNTEAFF
TGTGCCAGCAAAGAAAGCAGGCTGAACACTGAAGCTTTCTTT
>few|TRBV19|.|TRBJ1-6
CASSIARAPLHF
TGTGCCAGTAGTATAGCGAGAGCTCCCCTCCACTTT
>.|TRBV27|.|TRBJ2-7
CASSSDTYEQYF
TGTGCCAGCAGTTCCGACACCTACGAGCAGTACTTC
>.|TRBV6-5|TRBD2|TRBJ2-1
CASSYQPSGVNEQFF
TGTGCCAGCAGTTACCAGCCTAGCGGGGTAAATGAGCAGTTCTTC
>.|TRBV29-1|.|TRBJ2-5
CSVEDLKQGQETQYF
TGCAGCGTTGAAGATCTTAAACAGGGCCAAGAGACCCAGTACTTC